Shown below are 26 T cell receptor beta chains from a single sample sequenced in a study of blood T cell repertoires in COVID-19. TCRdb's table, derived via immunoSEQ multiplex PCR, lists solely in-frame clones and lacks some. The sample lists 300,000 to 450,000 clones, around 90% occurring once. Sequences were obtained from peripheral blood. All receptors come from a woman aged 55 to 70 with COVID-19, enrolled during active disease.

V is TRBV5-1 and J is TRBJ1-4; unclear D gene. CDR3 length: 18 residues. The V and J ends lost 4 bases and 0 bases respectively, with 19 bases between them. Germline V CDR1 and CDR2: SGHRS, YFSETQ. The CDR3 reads CASSPGASTRSTNEKLFF. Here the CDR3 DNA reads TGCGCCAGCAGCCCCGGAGCGTCAACCCGATCAACTAATGAAAAACTGTTTTTT. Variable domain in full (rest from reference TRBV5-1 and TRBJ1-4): KAGVTQTPRYLIKTRGQQVTLSCSPISGHRSVSWYQQTPGQGLQFLFEYFSETQRNKGNFPGRFSGRQFSNSRSEMNVSTLELGDSALYLCASSPGASTRSTNEKLFFGSGTQLSVL.

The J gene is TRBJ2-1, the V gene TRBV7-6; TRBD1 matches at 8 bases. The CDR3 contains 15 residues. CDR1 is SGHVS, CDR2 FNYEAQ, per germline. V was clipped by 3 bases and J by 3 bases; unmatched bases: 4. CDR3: CASSLAGGFYNEQFF. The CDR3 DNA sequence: TGTGCCAGCAGCTTGGCAGGGGGCTTCTACAATGAGCAGTTCTTC.

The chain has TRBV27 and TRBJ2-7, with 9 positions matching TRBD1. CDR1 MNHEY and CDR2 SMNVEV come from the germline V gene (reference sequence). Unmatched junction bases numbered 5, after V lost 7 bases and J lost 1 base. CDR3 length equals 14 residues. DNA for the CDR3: TGTGCCAGCACCCCGGGACAGGGATCCTACGAGCAGTACTTC. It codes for CASTPGQGSYEQYF.

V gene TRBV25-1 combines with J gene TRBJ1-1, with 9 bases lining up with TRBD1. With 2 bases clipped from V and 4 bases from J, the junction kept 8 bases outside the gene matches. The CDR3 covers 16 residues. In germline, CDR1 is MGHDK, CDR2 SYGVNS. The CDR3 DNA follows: TGTGCCAGCAGTGAACCCAACAGGGGGCCTGGCACTGAAGCTTTCTTT. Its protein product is CASSEPNRGPGTEAFF.

The CDR3 region has the DNA TGTGCCAGCAGTTCTGCCCCAGGGGGTGGGGCCAACGTCCTGACTTTC. Translation gives CASSSAPGGGANVLTF. This chain joins TRBV6-5 and TRBJ2-6, with 7 nucleotides matching TRBD1. The CDR3 has 16 residues. In germline, CDR1 is MNHEY, CDR2 SVGAGI. Losses at the gene ends were 4 bases for V and 3 bases for J; bases not matched to a gene: 6.

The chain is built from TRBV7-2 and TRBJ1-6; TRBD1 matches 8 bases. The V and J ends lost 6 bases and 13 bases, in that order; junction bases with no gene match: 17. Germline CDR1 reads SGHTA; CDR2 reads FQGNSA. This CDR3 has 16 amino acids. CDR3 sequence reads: CASSPRGGAGGNPLHF. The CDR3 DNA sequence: TGTGCCAGCAGTCCCCGCGGTGGGGCAGGGGGCAACCCCCTCCACTTT.

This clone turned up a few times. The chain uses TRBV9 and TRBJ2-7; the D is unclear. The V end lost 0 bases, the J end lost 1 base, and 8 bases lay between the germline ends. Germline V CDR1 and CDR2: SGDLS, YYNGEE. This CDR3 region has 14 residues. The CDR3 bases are TGTGCCAGCAGCGTAGAAGCCTATTCCTACGAGCAGTACTTC. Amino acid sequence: CASSVEAYSYEQYF.

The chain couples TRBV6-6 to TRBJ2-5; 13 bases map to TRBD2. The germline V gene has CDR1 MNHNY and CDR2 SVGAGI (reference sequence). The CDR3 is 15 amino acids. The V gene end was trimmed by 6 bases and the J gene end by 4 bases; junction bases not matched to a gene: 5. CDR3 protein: CASSKGLAGLETQYF. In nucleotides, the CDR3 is TGTGCCAGCAGCAAGGGACTAGCGGGGCTAGAGACCCAGTACTTC.

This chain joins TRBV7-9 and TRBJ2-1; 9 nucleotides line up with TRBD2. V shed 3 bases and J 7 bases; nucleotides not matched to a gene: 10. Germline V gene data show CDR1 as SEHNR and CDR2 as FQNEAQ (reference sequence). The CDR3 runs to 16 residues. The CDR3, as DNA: TGTGCCAGCAGCTTCGGTTTGGCGGGGGGGCGGAATGAGCAGTTCTTC. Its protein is CASSFGLAGGRNEQFF. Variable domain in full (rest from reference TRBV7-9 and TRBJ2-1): DTGVSQNPRHKITKRGQNVTFRCDPISEHNRLYWYRQTLGQGPEFLTYFQNEAQLEKSRLLSDRFSAERPKGSFSTLEIQRTEQGDSAMYLCASSFGLAGGRNEQFFGPGTRLTVL.

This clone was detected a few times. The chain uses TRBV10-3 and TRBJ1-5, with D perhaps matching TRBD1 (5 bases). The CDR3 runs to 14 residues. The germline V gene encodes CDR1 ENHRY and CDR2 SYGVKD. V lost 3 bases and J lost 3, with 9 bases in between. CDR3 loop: CAISDGRVNQPQHF. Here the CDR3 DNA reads TGTGCCATCAGTGACGGCAGGGTCAATCAGCCCCAGCATTTT.

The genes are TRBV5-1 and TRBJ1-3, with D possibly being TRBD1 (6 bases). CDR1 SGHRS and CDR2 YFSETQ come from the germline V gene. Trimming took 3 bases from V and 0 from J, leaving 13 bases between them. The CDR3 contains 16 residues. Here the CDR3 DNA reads TGCGCCAGCAGCTCTCAGGGGCCTAGCTCTGGAAACACCATATATTTT. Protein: CASSSQGPSSGNTIYF. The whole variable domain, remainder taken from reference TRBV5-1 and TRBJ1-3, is KAGVTQTPRYLIKTRGQQVTLSCSPISGHRSVSWYQQTPGQGLQFLFEYFSETQRNKGNFPGRFSGRQFSNSRSEMNVSTLELGDSALYLCASSSQGPSSGNTIYFGEGSWLTVV.

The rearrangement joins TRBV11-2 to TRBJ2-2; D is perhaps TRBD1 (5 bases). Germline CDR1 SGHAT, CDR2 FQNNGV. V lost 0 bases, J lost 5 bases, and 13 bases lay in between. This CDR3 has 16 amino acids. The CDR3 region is CASSLDQGHGTGELFF. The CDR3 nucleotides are TGTGCCAGCAGCTTAGATCAAGGACACGGGACCGGGGAGCTGTTTTTT. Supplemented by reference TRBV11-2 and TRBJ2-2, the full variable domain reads EAGVAQSPRYKIIEKRQSVAFWCNPISGHATLYWYQQILGQGPKLLIQFQNNGVVDDSQLPKDRFSAERLKGVDSTLKIQPAKLEDSAVYLCASSLDQGHGTGELFFGEGSRLTVL.

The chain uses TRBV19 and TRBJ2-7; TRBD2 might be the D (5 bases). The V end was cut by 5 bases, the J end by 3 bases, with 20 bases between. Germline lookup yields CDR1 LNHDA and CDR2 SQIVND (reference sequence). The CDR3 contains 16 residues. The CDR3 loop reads CASSFSPGNSLYEQYF. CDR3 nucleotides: TGTGCCAGTAGTTTCTCCCCCGGGAATTCACTCTACGAGCAGTACTTC.

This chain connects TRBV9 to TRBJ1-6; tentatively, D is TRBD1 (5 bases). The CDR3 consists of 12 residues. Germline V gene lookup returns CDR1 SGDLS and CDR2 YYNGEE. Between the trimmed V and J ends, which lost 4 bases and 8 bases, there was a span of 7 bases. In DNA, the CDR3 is TGTGCCAGCAGCCTACAGGATTCACCCCTCCACTTT. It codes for CASSLQDSPLHF.

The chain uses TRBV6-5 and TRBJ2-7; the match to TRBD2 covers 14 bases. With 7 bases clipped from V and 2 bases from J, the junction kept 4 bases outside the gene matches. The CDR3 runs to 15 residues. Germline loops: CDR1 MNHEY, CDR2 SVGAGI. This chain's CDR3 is CASKRLAGGTYEQYF. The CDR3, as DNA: TGTGCCAGCAAAAGACTAGCGGGGGGGACCTACGAGCAGTACTTC.

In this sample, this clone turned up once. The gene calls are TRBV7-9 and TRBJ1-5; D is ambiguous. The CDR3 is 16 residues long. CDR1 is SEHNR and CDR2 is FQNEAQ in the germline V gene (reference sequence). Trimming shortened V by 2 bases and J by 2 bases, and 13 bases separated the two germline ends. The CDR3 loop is CASSLLAPTGNQPQHF. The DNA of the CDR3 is TGTGCCAGCAGCTTACTAGCCCCTACAGGCAATCAGCCCCAGCATTTT.

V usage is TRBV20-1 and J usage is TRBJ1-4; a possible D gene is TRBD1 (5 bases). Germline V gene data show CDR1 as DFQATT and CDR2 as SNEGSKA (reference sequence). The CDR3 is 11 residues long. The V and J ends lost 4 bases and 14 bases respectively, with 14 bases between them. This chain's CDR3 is CSATLGGFLFF. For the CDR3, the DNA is TGCAGTGCTACGCTCGGGGGGTTTCTGTTTTTT.

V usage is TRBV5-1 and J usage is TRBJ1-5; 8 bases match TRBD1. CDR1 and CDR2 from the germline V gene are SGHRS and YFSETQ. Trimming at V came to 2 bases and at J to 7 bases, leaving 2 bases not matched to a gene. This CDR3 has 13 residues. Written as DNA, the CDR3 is TGCGCCAGCAGCTTCGGACAGGGACAGCCCCAGCATTTT. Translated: CASSFGQGQPQHF.

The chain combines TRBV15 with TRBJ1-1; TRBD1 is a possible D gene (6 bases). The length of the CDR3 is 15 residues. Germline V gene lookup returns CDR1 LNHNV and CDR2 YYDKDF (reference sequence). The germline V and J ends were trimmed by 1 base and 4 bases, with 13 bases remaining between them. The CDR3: CATSRGIGGTTEAFF. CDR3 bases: TGTGCCACCAGCAGAGGTATTGGGGGCACCACTGAAGCTTTCTTT.

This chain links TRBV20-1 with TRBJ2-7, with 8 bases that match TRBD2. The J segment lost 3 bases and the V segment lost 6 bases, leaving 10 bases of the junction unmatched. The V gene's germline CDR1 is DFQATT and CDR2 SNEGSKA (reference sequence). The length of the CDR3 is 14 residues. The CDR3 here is CSASNPAGVYEQYF. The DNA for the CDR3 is TGCAGTGCGAGTAATCCAGCGGGGGTCTACGAGCAGTACTTC.

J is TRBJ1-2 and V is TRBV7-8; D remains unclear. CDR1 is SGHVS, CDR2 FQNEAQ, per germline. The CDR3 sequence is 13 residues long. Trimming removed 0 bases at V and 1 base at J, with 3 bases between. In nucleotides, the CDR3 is TGTGCCAGCAGCTTAGCCGTTAACTATGGCTACACCTTC. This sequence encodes CASSLAVNYGYTF.

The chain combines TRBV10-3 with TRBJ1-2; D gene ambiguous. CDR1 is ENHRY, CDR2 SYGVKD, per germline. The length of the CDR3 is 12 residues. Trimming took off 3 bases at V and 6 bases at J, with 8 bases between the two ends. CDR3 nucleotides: TGTGCCATCAGTGAATCCGGGAATGGCTACACCTTC. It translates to CAISESGNGYTF.

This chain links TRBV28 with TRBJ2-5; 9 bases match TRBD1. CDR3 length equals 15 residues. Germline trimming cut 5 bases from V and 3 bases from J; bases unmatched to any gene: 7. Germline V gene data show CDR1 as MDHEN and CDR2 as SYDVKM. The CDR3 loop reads CASSGGGQGKETQYF. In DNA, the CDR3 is TGTGCCAGCAGTGGGGGTGGACAGGGGAAAGAGACCCAGTACTTC.

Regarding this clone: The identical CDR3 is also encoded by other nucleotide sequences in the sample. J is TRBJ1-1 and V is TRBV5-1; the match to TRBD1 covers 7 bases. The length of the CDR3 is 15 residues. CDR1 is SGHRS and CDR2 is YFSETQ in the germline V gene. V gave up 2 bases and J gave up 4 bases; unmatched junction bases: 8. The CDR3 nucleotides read TGCGCCAGCAGCTTTCCTGACAGGGAGTCCACTGAAGCTTTCTTT. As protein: CASSFPDRESTEAFF.

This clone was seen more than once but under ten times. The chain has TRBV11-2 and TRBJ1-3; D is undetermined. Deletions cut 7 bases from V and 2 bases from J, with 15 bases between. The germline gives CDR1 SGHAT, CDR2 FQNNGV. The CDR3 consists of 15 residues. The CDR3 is CASTPAGSTGNTIYF. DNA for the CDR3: TGTGCCAGCACCCCAGCGGGATCCACTGGAAACACCATATATTTT.

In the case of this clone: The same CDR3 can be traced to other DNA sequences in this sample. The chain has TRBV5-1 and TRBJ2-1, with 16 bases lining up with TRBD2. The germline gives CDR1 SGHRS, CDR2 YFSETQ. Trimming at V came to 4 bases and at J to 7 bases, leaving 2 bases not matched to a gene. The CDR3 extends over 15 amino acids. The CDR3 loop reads CASSQGLAGGNEQFF. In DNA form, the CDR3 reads TGCGCCAGCAGCCAGGGACTAGCGGGGGGGAATGAGCAGTTCTTC.